What follows is one T cell receptor beta chain and its context. Antigen: not known. This specimen belongs to a study of Ad26.COV2.S vaccination and SARS-CoV-2 variants. Findings and caveats of the study: There was a possibility that the TCR breadth and depth analyses underestimated total T cell responses. Spike-specific CD8+ and CD4+ T cell responses reportedly showed substantial breadth after vaccination.

Profiling relied on immunoSEQ multiplex PCR, and the TCRdb table lists in-frame clones only, not all of them. The table shows fewer than 400,000 clones, with about 88% occurring only once. CDR3 length equals 16 residues. Germline CDR1 reads LNHDA; CDR2 reads SQIVND (reference sequence). Trimming removed 5 bases at V and 2 bases at J, with 16 bases between. Treatment: 19 received Ad26.COV2.S at low or high dose, single or two shots; roughly 5 received placebo; per-sample allocation not given. Day 63 after the first vaccine or placebo injection was the time point for sampling. Expression of Wuhan-strain SARS-CoV-2 spike came from the Ad26 vector that formed the vaccine.

This chain joins TRBV19 and TRBJ1-5; no definite D call. The clonotype was recovered from a person aged 18 to 59 who received the Ad26.COV2.S COVID-19 vaccine or a placebo. The material sequenced was peripheral blood, taken in a trial of Ad26.COV2.S vaccine versus placebo. The CDR3 region has the DNA TGTGCCAGTAGTCCCAGACCGCCAACCGGCAATCAGCCCCAGCATTTT. Protein sequence: CASSPRPPTGNQPQHF.